Shown below are 22 T cell receptor beta chains from a single sample sequenced in a study of T cells in tumors after PD-1 blockade. TCRdb's copy holds only in-frame clones and misses some; the assay was immunoSEQ multiplex PCR. This sample yields tens of thousands of clones, of which 74% are seen a single time; about 4.8% belongs to the top ten. The material was PBMCs, obtained after anti-PD-1 treatment. The receptors here all came from a human donor with basal cell carcinoma.

The chain couples TRBV9 to TRBJ1-2, with D possibly TRBD1 on 6 matching bases. The CDR3 sequence is 15 residues long. CDR1 and CDR2 from the germline V gene are SGDLS and YYNGEE. V was pared by 0 bases and J by 3 bases, with 12 bases between. The CDR3 sequence: CASSVVRGWDYGYTF. The CDR3 region has the DNA TGTGCCAGCAGCGTAGTCAGGGGATGGGACTATGGCTACACCTTC.

V and J are TRBV30 and TRBJ2-5, with D perhaps TRBD2 (6 bases). The CDR3 is 14 amino acids. The germline CDR1 and CDR2 sequences are GTSNPN and SVGIG (reference sequence). The V end was cut by 2 bases, the J end by 2 bases, with 12 bases between. CDR3 residues: CAWSSAGYQETQYF. The CDR3 region has the DNA TGTGCCTGGAGTTCAGCGGGCTATCAAGAGACCCAGTACTTC. Combining the CDR3 with reference TRBV30 and TRBJ2-5 gives the whole variable domain SQTIHQWPATLVQPVGSPLSLECTVEGTSNPNLYWYRQAAGRGLQLLFYSVGIGQISSEVPQNLSASRPQDRQFILSSKKLLLSDSGFYLCAWSSAGYQETQYFGPGTRLLVL.

The chain is built from TRBV2 and TRBJ2-4; the D gene could be TRBD1 or TRBD2 (6 bases each). The CDR3 length is 16 residues. V was clipped by 2 bases and J by 1 base, with 12 bases between them. Germline V gives CDR1 SNHLY, CDR2 FYNNEI. CDR3 bases: TGTGCCAGCAGTGAAAGGATGGGGGGCGCCAAAAACATTCAGTACTTC. It codes for CASSERMGGAKNIQYF.

The genes are TRBV3-1 (or the pseudogene TRBV3-2) and TRBJ1-1; D gene unclear. Germline V gene lookup returns CDR1 LGHDT and CDR2 YNNKEL (reference sequence). CDR3 length: 12 amino acids. The V gene lost 1 base and the J gene lost 8 bases, with 8 bases spanning the gap. CDR3 nucleotide sequence: TGTGCCAGCAGCCAAGGTCGGGGAGAAGCTTTCTTT. This translates into CASSQGRGEAFF.

This clone was counted a few times. The CDR3 reads CASSLVPGNTGELFF. The CDR3 coding sequence is TGTGCCAGCAGCTTAGTTCCGGGAAACACCGGGGAGCTGTTTTTT. This chain uses TRBV11-1 with TRBJ2-2; a weak D match, TRBD2 (5 bases). Germline-derived CDR1 and CDR2 are SGHAT and FQDESV (reference sequence). Trimming removed 1 base from V and 2 bases from J, with 8 bases in between. This CDR3 spans 15 amino acids.

The rearrangement links TRBV5-6 to TRBJ2-6; 8 positions match TRBD1. The CDR3 covers 18 residues. Trimming at V came to 3 bases and at J to 2 bases, leaving 10 bases not matched to a gene. Germline values: CDR1 SGHDT, CDR2 YYEEEE. The CDR3 spells CASSSRDRYSAGANVLTF. CDR3 in DNA: TGTGCCAGCAGCTCCAGGGACAGGTACTCCGCTGGGGCCAACGTCCTGACTTTC.

The chain has TRBV3-1 (or the pseudogene TRBV3-2) and TRBJ2-2; 12 nucleotides align to TRBD2. The junction had 0 bases not matched to a gene; V was cut back by 1 base and J by 0 bases. Germline V CDR1 and CDR2: LGHDT, YNNKEL (reference sequence). This CDR3 is 17 amino acids long. Written as DNA, the CDR3 is TGTGCCAGCAGCCAAGCTAGCGGGGGGGCGAACACCGGGGAGCTGTTTTTT. This codes for CASSQASGGANTGELFF.

V and J are TRBV28 and TRBJ2-5; 7 positions match TRBD1. V shed 2 bases, J shed 4 bases, and the junction held 7 bases outside the gene matches. The CDR3 extends over 15 amino acids. Germline V lookup: CDR1 MDHEN, CDR2 SYDVKM. The CDR3 protein is CASSLTLDRRETQYF. In nucleotides, the CDR3 is TGTGCCAGCAGTTTAACGCTGGACAGGCGAGAGACCCAGTACTTC.

J is TRBJ2-3 and V is TRBV7-2; D gene ambiguous. The CDR3 covers 12 residues. With 4 bases removed from V and 10 bases from J, the gap between germline ends came to 12 bases. CDR1 is SGHTA and CDR2 is FQGNSA in the germline V gene. The CDR3 loop reads CASSSSMLAQYF. CDR3 DNA: TGTGCCAGCAGCTCCTCTATGTTGGCGCAGTATTTT. The variable domain in full, completed from reference TRBV7-2 and TRBJ2-3, reads GAGVSQSPSNKVTEKGKDVELRCDPISGHTALYWYRQSLGQGLEFLIYFQGNSAPDKSGLPSDRFSAERTGGSVSTLTIQRTQQEDSAVYLCASSSSMLAQYFGPGTRLTVL.

The chain carries TRBV3-1 (or the pseudogene TRBV3-2) and TRBJ2-7; D possibly matches TRBD1 or TRBD2 (6 bases each). CDR1 is LGHDT, CDR2 YNNKEL, per germline (reference sequence). Trimming took off 3 bases at V and 2 bases at J, with 17 bases between the two ends. The CDR3 has 16 amino acids. CDR3: CASSHQQGGLPYEQYF. CDR3 DNA: TGTGCCAGCAGCCATCAACAGGGAGGACTACCCTACGAGCAGTACTTC.

This chain connects TRBV30 to TRBJ2-3, with no clear D. The V end was cut by 0 bases, the J end by 5 bases, with 9 bases between. CDR3 size: 13 residues. Germline V gene data show CDR1 as GTSNPN and CDR2 as SVGIG (reference sequence). The chain's CDR3 is CAWSVPEQDTQYF. CDR3 coding DNA: TGTGCCTGGAGTGTACCAGAGCAAGATACGCAGTATTTT.

This clone occurred a few times. The chain combines TRBV19 with TRBJ1-3, with a weak D call TRBD1 (5 bases). Germline lookup yields CDR1 LNHDA and CDR2 SQIVND (reference sequence). The CDR3 has 15 residues. Between the trimmed V and J ends, which lost 9 bases and 0 bases, there was a span of 15 bases. The CDR3 loop reads CASETFQGSGNTIYF. CDR3 in DNA: TGTGCCAGCGAAACGTTCCAGGGCTCTGGAAACACCATATATTTT.

This chain uses TRBV18 with TRBJ2-3; tentatively, D is TRBD1 (5 bases). The V and J ends lost 0 bases and 6 bases respectively, with 16 bases between them. This CDR3 has 16 amino acids. Germline CDR1 and CDR2: KGHSH and LQKENI. The CDR3 DNA is TGTGCCAGCTCACCACCGGCCCAGGGAAGGCGCGATACGCAGTATTTT. This encodes CASSPPAQGRRDTQYF.

The chain recombines TRBV28 with TRBJ2-1, with a possible D match to TRBD1 (5 bases). CDR1 is MDHEN, CDR2 SYDVKM, per germline. V shed 5 bases and J shed 4 bases, with 12 bases lying between them. The CDR3 totals 14 residues. CDR3 loop: CASSGARAYNEQFF. DNA for the CDR3: TGTGCCAGCAGTGGGGCGCGAGCTTACAATGAGCAGTTCTTC.

V is TRBV7-2 and J is TRBJ1-1, with 8 bases identical to TRBD1. The CDR3 consists of 15 residues. With 3 bases clipped from V and 1 base from J, the junction kept 4 bases outside the gene matches. Germline loops: CDR1 SGHTA, CDR2 FQGNSA. The CDR3 coding sequence is TGTGCCAGCAGCTTCGGACAGGGAGGGAACACTGAAGCTTTCTTT. Protein sequence: CASSFGQGGNTEAFF.

The CDR3 sequence: CASSKRGNSPLHF. The CDR3 DNA follows: TGTGCCAGCAGCAAAAGGGGAAATTCACCCCTCCACTTT. The chain has TRBV21-1 and TRBJ1-6; the table's D call of TRBD1 was not tested on the DNA. TRBV21-1 counts as a pseudogene. This CDR3 is 13 amino acids long.

The gene calls are TRBV4-2 and TRBJ2-7, with 8 bases identical to TRBD2. Germline CDR1 LGHNA, CDR2 YNFKEQ. The CDR3 loop spans 16 amino acids. With 0 bases clipped from V and 6 bases from J, the junction kept 10 bases outside the gene matches. The CDR3: CASSQDLDGGATEQYF. The CDR3 DNA sequence: TGTGCCAGCAGCCAAGATCTGGACGGGGGGGCCACCGAGCAGTACTTC.

This clone was detected a few times. The genes are TRBV5-8 and TRBJ1-2, with a weak D call TRBD1 (6 bases). The CDR3 is made up of 14 amino acids. Germline V gene sequence: CDR1 SGHTS, CDR2 YDEGEE. V lost 1 base and J 0 bases, leaving 7 bases between the germline ends. The CDR3 sequence: CASSLTGSNYGYTF. DNA for the CDR3: TGTGCCAGCAGCTTGACAGGGTCTAACTATGGCTACACCTTC.

The chain uses TRBV27 and TRBJ2-1, with TRBD1 matching over 9 bases. The V gene end was trimmed by 5 bases and the J gene end by 10 bases; junction bases not matched to a gene: 9. The CDR3 has 14 residues. Germline assignment: CDR1 MNHEY and CDR2 SMNVEV (reference sequence). The CDR3 sequence: CASSTPGQGKEQFF. The CDR3 bases are TGTGCCAGCAGTACTCCGGGACAGGGTAAGGAGCAGTTCTTC.

The chain recombines TRBV30 with TRBJ1-6; D is unresolved. The CDR3 extends over 15 amino acids. The V end was cut by 4 bases, the J end by 3 bases, with 13 bases between. Germline values: CDR1 GTSNPN, CDR2 SVGIG (reference sequence). The CDR3 bases are TGTGCCTGGACCCAAAGGAACGGCTATAATTCACCCCTCCACTTT. Its translation: CAWTQRNGYNSPLHF. The full variable domain, in which reference TRBV30 and TRBJ1-6 provide the parts outside the CDR3, is SQTIHQWPATLVQPVGSPLSLECTVEGTSNPNLYWYRQAAGRGLQLLFYSVGIGQISSEVPQNLSASRPQDRQFILSSKKLLLSDSGFYLCAWTQRNGYNSPLHFGNGTRLTVT.

The CDR3 reads CASSSTSDRGRYLGTEAFF. CDR3 DNA sequence: TGTGCCAGCAGTTCCACCTCCGACAGGGGGCGATATCTAGGGACTGAAGCTTTCTTT. The rearrangement joins TRBV27 to TRBJ1-1; 10 bases agree with TRBD1. Per germline, CDR1 MNHEY and CDR2 SMNVEV (reference sequence). This CDR3 comprises 19 residues. Trimming cost V 4 bases and J 5 bases; bases outside gene matches: 19.

A note on this clone: The same CDR3 arises from other DNA sequences in this sample as well. The V and J genes are TRBV5-1 and TRBJ1-5, with D uncertain. The V gene's germline CDR1 is SGHRS and CDR2 YFSETQ. The CDR3 spans 15 residues. Trimming shortened V by 4 bases and J by 2 bases, and 13 bases separated the two germline ends. The CDR3: CASSQGTGGNQPQHF. The CDR3, as DNA: TGCGCCAGCAGCCAAGGTACGGGAGGCAATCAGCCCCAGCATTTT.